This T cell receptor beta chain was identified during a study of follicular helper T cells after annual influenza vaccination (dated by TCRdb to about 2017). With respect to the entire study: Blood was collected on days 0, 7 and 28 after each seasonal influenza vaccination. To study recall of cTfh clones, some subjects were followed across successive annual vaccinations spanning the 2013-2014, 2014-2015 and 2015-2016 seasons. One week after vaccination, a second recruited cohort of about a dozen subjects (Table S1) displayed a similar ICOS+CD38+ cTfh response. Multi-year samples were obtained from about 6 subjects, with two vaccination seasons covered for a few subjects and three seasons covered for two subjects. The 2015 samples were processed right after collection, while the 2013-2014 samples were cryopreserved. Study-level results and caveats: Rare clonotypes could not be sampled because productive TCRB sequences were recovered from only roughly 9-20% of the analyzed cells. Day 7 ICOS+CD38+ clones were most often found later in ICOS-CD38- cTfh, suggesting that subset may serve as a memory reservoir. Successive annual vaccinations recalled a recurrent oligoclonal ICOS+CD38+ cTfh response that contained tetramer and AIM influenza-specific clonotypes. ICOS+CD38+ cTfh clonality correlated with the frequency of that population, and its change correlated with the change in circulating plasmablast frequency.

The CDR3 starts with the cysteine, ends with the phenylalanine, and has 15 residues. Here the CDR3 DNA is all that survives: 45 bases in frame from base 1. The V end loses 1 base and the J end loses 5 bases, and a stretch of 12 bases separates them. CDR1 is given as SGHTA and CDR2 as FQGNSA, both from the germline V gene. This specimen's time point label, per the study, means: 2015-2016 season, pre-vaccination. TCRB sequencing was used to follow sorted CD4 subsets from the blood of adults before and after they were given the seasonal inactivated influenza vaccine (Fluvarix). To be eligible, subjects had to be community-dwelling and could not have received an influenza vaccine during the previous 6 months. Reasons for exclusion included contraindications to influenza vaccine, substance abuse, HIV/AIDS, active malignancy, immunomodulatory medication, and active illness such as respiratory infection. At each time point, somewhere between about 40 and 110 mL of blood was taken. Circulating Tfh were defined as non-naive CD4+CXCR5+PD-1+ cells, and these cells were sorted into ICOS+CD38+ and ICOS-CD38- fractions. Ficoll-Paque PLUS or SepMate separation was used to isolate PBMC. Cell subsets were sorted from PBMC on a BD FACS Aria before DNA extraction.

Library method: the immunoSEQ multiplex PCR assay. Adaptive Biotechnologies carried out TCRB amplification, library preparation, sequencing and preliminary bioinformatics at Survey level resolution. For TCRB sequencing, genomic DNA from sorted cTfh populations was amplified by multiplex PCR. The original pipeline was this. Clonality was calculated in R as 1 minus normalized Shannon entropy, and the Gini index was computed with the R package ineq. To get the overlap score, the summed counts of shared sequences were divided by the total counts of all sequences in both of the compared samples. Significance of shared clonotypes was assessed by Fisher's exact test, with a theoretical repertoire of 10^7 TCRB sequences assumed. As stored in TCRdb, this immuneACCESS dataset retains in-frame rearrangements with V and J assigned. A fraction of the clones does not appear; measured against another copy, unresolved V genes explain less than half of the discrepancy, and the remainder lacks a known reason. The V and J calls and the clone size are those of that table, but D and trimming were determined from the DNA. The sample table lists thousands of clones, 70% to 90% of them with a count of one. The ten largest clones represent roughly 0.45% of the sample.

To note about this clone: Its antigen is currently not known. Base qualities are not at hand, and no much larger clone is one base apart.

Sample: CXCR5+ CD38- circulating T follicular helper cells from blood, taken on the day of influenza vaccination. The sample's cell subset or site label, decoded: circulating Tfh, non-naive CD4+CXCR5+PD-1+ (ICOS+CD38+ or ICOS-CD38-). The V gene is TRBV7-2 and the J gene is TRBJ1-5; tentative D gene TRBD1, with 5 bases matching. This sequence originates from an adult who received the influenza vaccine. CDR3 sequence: CASSLVGGTDQPQHF. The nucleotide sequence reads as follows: TGTGCCAGCAGCTTAGTCGGGGGGACGGATCAGCCCCAGCATTTT.